This TCR beta chain was sequenced during a study of CD8+ T cells in alopecia areata. As for the study in general: The drug, oral tofacitinib, was given to treated patients at 5 to 10 mg twice daily.

Germline values: CDR1 PRHDT, CDR2 FYEKMQ (reference sequence). Trimming stripped 5 bases from V and 3 bases from J, with 14 bases between. The CDR3 is 14 amino acids. Sequencing templates came from extracted RNA that was reverse transcribed into cDNA. The data were produced by immunoSEQ multiplex PCR, yet TCRdb's version contains in-frame clones alone and is incomplete. The sample holds 150,000 or so clones, over 80% seen once. Whole-study findings and limits: Scalp samples also yield sequences from resident alphabeta T cells of normal skin. It was lesional scalp, especially alopecia totalis/universalis, that showed higher clonality than normal scalp.

Note on this clone: Its antigen is currently unknown.

Sequenced here: CD8+ T cells sorted from blood, sampled at week 0. The origin of this receptor is a human donor with alopecia areata. The rearrangement uses TRBV13 and TRBJ2-7; D may be TRBD1 or TRBD2 (5 bases each). The CDR3 sequence is CASSPRDGDYEQYF. The CDR3 DNA sequence: TGTGCCAGCAGCCCCCGGGACGGCGACTACGAGCAGTACTTC.